These 26 T cell receptor beta chains were all obtained from the same sample, sequenced in a study of cytomegalovirus exposure and HLA in healthy donors. PCR employed 60 Vbeta and 13 Jbeta primers. This table comes from immunoSEQ multiplex PCR, and its TCRdb copy is limited to in-frame clones, with some not included. This table has tens of thousands of clones, around 80% appearing once. The sequenced sample was PBMCs. The receptors stem from a man between 50 and 59 years old in good health and CMV-seropositive.

The chain employs TRBV7-2 and TRBJ2-1; 9 nucleotides align to TRBD1. The V gene end was trimmed by 2 bases and the J gene end by 4 bases; junction bases not matched to a gene: 6. From germline, CDR1 is SGHTA and CDR2 FQGNSA. The CDR3 extends over 16 amino acids. CDR3 residues: CASSLPYRGQYNEQFF. CDR3 sequence (DNA): TGTGCCAGCAGCTTACCTTACAGGGGGCAATACAATGAGCAGTTCTTC.

The V gene is TRBV7-9, the J gene TRBJ2-7; the match to TRBD2 covers 7 bases. There are 17 residues in the CDR3. The germline gives CDR1 SEHNR, CDR2 FQNEAQ (reference sequence). V lost 5 bases to trimming and J lost 4 bases; unmatched junction nucleotides: 17. The CDR3: CASSGTLTSTELYEQYF. The CDR3 DNA reads as TGTGCCAGCAGCGGAACCCTGACTAGCACCGAGCTATACGAGCAGTACTTC. The full variable domain, rest sourced from reference TRBV7-9 and TRBJ2-7, is DTGVSQNPRHKITKRGQNVTFRCDPISEHNRLYWYRQTLGQGPEFLTYFQNEAQLEKSRLLSDRFSAERPKGSFSTLEIQRTEQGDSAMYLCASSGTLTSTELYEQYFGPGTRLTVT.

Only a few counts were recorded for this clone. One base separates it from a far larger clone, so it is likely a read error. Other DNA sequences within the sample encode an identical CDR3. This chain uses TRBV5-5 with TRBJ2-7; D ambiguous. The V end lost 4 bases, the J end lost 3 bases, and 20 bases lay between the germline ends. Germline CDR1 is SGHKS and CDR2 is YYEKEE (reference sequence). The CDR3 is 16 residues long. The CDR3 here is CASSQEAGKGYYEQYF. CDR3 DNA: TGTGCCAGCAGCCAAGAAGCAGGAAAAGGCTACTACGAGCAGTACTTC.

This rearrangement joins TRBV13 to TRBJ2-2, with 8 positions matching TRBD1. V gave up 0 bases and J gave up 6 bases; unmatched junction bases: 9. Germline CDR1 PRHDT, CDR2 FYEKMQ (reference sequence). The CDR3 spans 17 residues. The CDR3 loop reads CASSLGNRDRSPGELFF. The CDR3 nucleotides read TGTGCCAGCAGCTTAGGAAACCGGGACAGGTCCCCCGGGGAGCTGTTTTTT.

The chain links TRBV7-9 to TRBJ1-4; TRBD1 agrees at 11 bases. Losses at the gene ends were 5 bases for V and 5 bases for J; bases not matched to a gene: 4. There are 15 residues in the CDR3. CDR1 is SEHNR, CDR2 FQNEAQ, per germline (reference sequence). The CDR3 sequence is CASSLGQGANEKLFF. CDR3 bases: TGTGCCAGCAGCCTCGGACAGGGGGCAAATGAAAAACTGTTTTTT.

The V gene is TRBV11-2, the J gene TRBJ2-1; D is perhaps TRBD1 (6 bases). The CDR3 is 14 residues long. Trimming shortened V by 0 bases and J by 8 bases, and 11 bases separated the two germline ends. The germline V gene has CDR1 SGHAT and CDR2 FQNNGV. The chain's CDR3 is CASSLEWGLHEQFF. The CDR3 DNA reads TGTGCCAGCAGCTTAGAGTGGGGGCTTCATGAGCAGTTCTTC.

The rearrangement uses TRBV9 and TRBJ1-2, with 7 positions matching TRBD1. Germline lookup yields CDR1 SGDLS and CDR2 YYNGEE. This CDR3 is 14 amino acids long. V lost 3 bases to trimming and J lost 6 bases; unmatched junction nucleotides: 8. CDR3 in amino acids: CASSAQGGSDGYTF. DNA for the CDR3: TGTGCCAGCAGCGCTCAGGGGGGCTCAGATGGCTACACCTTC.

This clone was found once. J is TRBJ2-5 and V is TRBV27; D perhaps matches TRBD2 (7 bases). V shed 6 bases and J shed 2 bases, with 16 bases lying between them. The CDR3 runs 15 residues. Germline lookup yields CDR1 MNHEY and CDR2 SMNVEV (reference sequence). The CDR3 region is CASSPGGGWQETQYF. The CDR3 nucleotides read TGTGCCAGCAGCCCTGGGGGGGGCTGGCAAGAGACCCAGTACTTC.

A note on this clone: A read error is likely, as this CDR3 ends without the conserved phenylalanine or tryptophan. No DNA is shown, since the ends of the CDR3 on it are uncertain; the CDR3 is the one TCRdb lists. The genes are TRBV5-1 and TRBJ2-6; the table's D call, TRBD1, has no DNA check behind it. Ends included, the CDR3 has 8 residues. Germline CDR1 reads SGHRS; CDR2 reads YFSETQ. CDR3 sequence: CASNRALR.

Worth noting for this clone: Other DNA sequences within the sample encode an identical CDR3. The rearrangement uses TRBV6-5 and TRBJ1-1; 8 positions agree with TRBD1. Germline loops: CDR1 MNHEY, CDR2 SVGAGI. With V trimmed by 6 bases and J by 1 base, 4 bases remained unmatched. CDR3 length equals 14 residues. CDR3 nucleotides: TGTGCCAGCAGCTCTGGACAGGGGAACACTGAAGCTTTCTTT. Amino acid sequence: CASSSGQGNTEAFF.

The V and J genes are TRBV7-9 and TRBJ1-1; no definite D call. This CDR3 region has 13 residues. The ends were cut back, 3 bases at V and 5 bases at J, with 10 bases in the middle. CDR1 and CDR2 (germline): SEHNR, FQNEAQ (reference sequence). The CDR3, as DNA: TGTGCCAGCAGCTTGTTCCAGGCGACTGAAGCTTTCTTT. This gives the protein CASSLFQATEAFF.

The CDR3 coding sequence is TGTGCCAGCAGCTTAGGAGGAGGGGTAGGCAATCAGCCCCAGCATTTT. It specifies CASSLGGGVGNQPQHF. V and J are TRBV7-8 and TRBJ1-5; weak D call: TRBD1 (5 bases). The CDR3 is 16 amino acids. Germline-derived CDR1 and CDR2 are SGHVS and FQNEAQ. V lost 1 base, J lost 2 bases, and 12 bases lay in between.

The chain recombines TRBV30 with TRBJ2-7; 8 bases are a match to TRBD1. Per germline, CDR1 GTSNPN and CDR2 SVGIG (reference sequence). CDR3 length: 15 amino acids. Losses at the gene ends were 1 base for V and 2 bases for J; bases not matched to a gene: 7. CDR3 sequence (DNA): TGTGCCTGGAGTGGACAGGGGTCGTCTCCCTACGAGCAGTACTTC. Amino acids: CAWSGQGSSPYEQYF.

V and J are TRBV27 and TRBJ2-3, with TRBD1 matching over 9 bases. This CDR3 has 14 amino acids. V shed 5 bases, J shed 5 bases, and the junction held 5 bases outside the gene matches. Germline-derived CDR1 and CDR2 are MNHEY and SMNVEV (reference sequence). Here the CDR3 reads CASSPRTGVDTQYF. CDR3 bases: TGTGCCAGCAGTCCTAGGACAGGGGTAGATACGCAGTATTTT.

V usage is TRBV28 and J usage is TRBJ2-3, with TRBD2 matching over 9 bases. There are 15 residues in the CDR3. V shed 10 bases and J 6 bases; nucleotides not matched to a gene: 14. Germline assignment: CDR1 MDHEN and CDR2 SYDVKM. CDR3 amino acids: CATRRLAGGRDTQYF. The DNA of the CDR3 is TGTGCCACCAGACGACTGGCGGGAGGGCGGGATACGCAGTATTTT.

The chain employs TRBV11-2 and TRBJ2-2; D is perhaps TRBD1 (5 bases). The germline CDR1 and CDR2 sequences are SGHAT and FQNNGV. This CDR3 region has 15 residues. Trimming cost V 5 bases and J 5 bases, with 15 bases left between them. CDR3 loop: CASSRREVGTGELFF. As DNA, the CDR3 is TGTGCCAGCAGCCGCAGGGAAGTGGGAACCGGGGAGCTGTTTTTT.

This chain uses TRBV7-9 with TRBJ2-3; TRBD2 agrees at 10 bases. Trimming removed 6 bases from V and 4 bases from J; junction bases left unmatched: 10. Germline V gene lookup returns CDR1 SEHNR and CDR2 FQNEAQ (reference sequence). This CDR3 comprises 16 residues. The CDR3: CASRPGTSVKSDTQYF. CDR3 DNA: TGTGCCAGCAGGCCTGGGACTAGCGTTAAATCAGATACGCAGTATTTT.

This clone was recorded a few times. The gene calls are TRBV19 and TRBJ2-7; 8 nucleotides match TRBD2. There are 15 residues in the CDR3. J lost 1 base, V lost 3 bases, and 5 bases had no gene match. CDR1 and CDR2 (germline): LNHDA, SQIVND (reference sequence). CDR3 in amino acids: CASSISGSKSYEQYF. The CDR3 nucleotides read TGTGCCAGTAGTATCAGCGGGAGTAAATCCTACGAGCAGTACTTC.

V usage is TRBV29-1 and J usage is TRBJ1-1, with D unclear. Germline CDR1 and CDR2: SQVTM and ANQGSEA. V lost 3 bases, J lost 1 base, and 9 bases lay in between. This CDR3 region has 13 residues. The CDR3 loop reads CSVDRGENTEAFF. The CDR3 DNA follows: TGCAGCGTTGACCGCGGGGAGAACACTGAAGCTTTCTTT.

The chain carries TRBV19 and TRBJ1-2; no clear D gene. The V gene lost 6 bases and the J gene lost 4 bases, with 12 bases spanning the gap. The CDR3 consists of 13 residues. Looked up from germline, CDR1 is LNHDA and CDR2 is SQIVND (reference sequence). As DNA, the CDR3 is TGTGCCAGTAGCGTAGACACGTTCTATGGCTACACCTTC. Protein: CASSVDTFYGYTF. The whole variable domain, filled in from reference TRBV19 and TRBJ1-2, reads DGGITQSPKYLFRKEGQNVTLSCEQNLNHDAMYWYRQDPGQGLRLIYYSQIVNDFQKGDIAEGYSVSREKKESFPLTVTSAQKNPTAFYLCASSVDTFYGYTFGSGTRLTVV.

The CDR3 reads CASSSEKSPFYGYTF. The CDR3 nucleotides are TGTGCCAGCAGCTCCGAAAAGAGTCCTTTTTATGGCTACACCTTC. This chain links TRBV6-1 with TRBJ1-2, with D unresolved. With 6 bases removed from V and 5 bases from J, the gap between germline ends came to 19 bases. This CDR3 spans 15 amino acids. Germline V gene sequence: CDR1 MNHNS, CDR2 SASEGT.

The count of this clone is one. The rearrangement uses TRBV11-2 and TRBJ1-3; no definite D call. V lost 5 bases and J 1 base, leaving 12 bases between the germline ends. Germline-derived CDR1 and CDR2 are SGHAT and FQNNGV. The CDR3 runs to 15 residues. CDR3 DNA sequence: TGTGCCAGCAGCCCCGACTCCCGATCTGGAAACACCATATATTTT. Amino acids: CASSPDSRSGNTIYF. Full variable domain (missing parts from reference TRBV11-2 and TRBJ1-3): EAGVAQSPRYKIIEKRQSVAFWCNPISGHATLYWYQQILGQGPKLLIQFQNNGVVDDSQLPKDRFSAERLKGVDSTLKIQPAKLEDSAVYLCASSPDSRSGNTIYFGEGSWLTVV.

The chain is built from TRBV5-4 and TRBJ1-1, with D possibly matching TRBD1 (6 bases). In germline, CDR1 is SGHNT, CDR2 YYREEE (reference sequence). This CDR3 comprises 15 residues. V lost 5 bases, J lost 2 bases, and 16 bases lay in between. This CDR3 reads CASSPPGALNTEAFF. CDR3 nucleotides: TGTGCCAGCAGTCCTCCAGGGGCCTTAAACACTGAAGCTTTCTTT.

V is TRBV7-9 and J is TRBJ1-1; D gene ambiguous. V was pared by 11 bases and J by 0 bases, with 16 bases between. This CDR3 is built from 14 residues. Germline CDR1 and CDR2: SEHNR and FQNEAQ (reference sequence). The CDR3, as DNA: TGTGCCTGTAGGAGGGATCAGATGAACACTGAAGCTTTCTTT. Protein: CACRRDQMNTEAFF. The full variable domain, in which reference TRBV7-9 and TRBJ1-1 provide the parts outside the CDR3, is DTGVSQNPRHKITKRGQNVTFRCDPISEHNRLYWYRQTLGQGPEFLTYFQNEAQLEKSRLLSDRFSAERPKGSFSTLEIQRTEQGDSAMYLCACRRDQMNTEAFFGQGTRLTVV.

The chain couples TRBV18 to TRBJ2-7; tentative D call: TRBD1 (6 bases). V was trimmed by 1 base and J by 5 bases, leaving 9 bases between them. This CDR3 spans 13 amino acids. Per the germline V gene, CDR1 is KGHSH and CDR2 is LQKENI. The CDR3 bases are TGTGCCAGCTCACCACTGGGGGCTAACGAGCAGTACTTC. Translated, it gives CASSPLGANEQYF.

As for this clone: Within the sample, other DNA sequences also encode this same CDR3. This chain connects TRBV7-2 to TRBJ1-2; D is perhaps TRBD1 (5 bases). Germline V gene data show CDR1 as SGHTA and CDR2 as FQGNSA. This CDR3 spans 15 amino acids. Between the trimmed V and J ends, which lost 5 bases and 2 bases, there was a span of 15 bases. The CDR3 DNA reads TGTGCCAGCAGCCTAGGGCCAGGGCGAAACTATGGCTACACCTTC. This translates into CASSLGPGRNYGYTF.